This TCR beta chain derives from a study of blood T cell repertoires in COVID-19. The wider study: Specimens from acute and convalescent COVID-19 originated in the United States, Italy and Spain.

Sequencing used immunoSEQ multiplex PCR; TCRdb keeps in-frame clones, though not all of them. The table lists under 300,000 clones, about four fifths of them singletons. The CDR3 sequence is 13 residues long. CDR1 and CDR2 (germline): MDHEN, SYDVKM. V was clipped by 3 bases and J by 7 bases, with 13 bases between them. The source is a woman between 50 and 59 years old who had recovered from COVID-19. The chain links TRBV28 to TRBJ2-7; a weak D match, TRBD1 (6 bases). The sequenced sample was peripheral blood. The chain's CDR3 is CASSFENREEQYF. CDR3 bases: TGTGCCAGCAGTTTCGAAAACAGGGAGGAGCAGTACTTC. The full variable domain, completed using reference TRBV28 and TRBJ2-7, is DVKVTQSSRYLVKRTGEKVFLECVQDMDHENMFWYRQDPGLGLRLIYFSYDVKMKEKGDIPEGYSVSREKKERFSLILESASTNQTSMYLCASSFENREEQYFGPGTRLTVT.